Below are 15 T cell receptor beta chains sequenced from a single sample in a study of T cell changes during pregnancy in multiple sclerosis (dated by TCRdb to the late 2010s). Libraries were prepared through the immunoSEQ multiplex PCR assay. Here the immuneACCESS table is served through TCRdb, limited to in-frame sequences with V and J called. Missing clones are a known gap in these copies; in checked studies unresolved V genes cover under half, and the rest lacks a known reason. The sample table shows about 80,000 clones, and about 93% are seen once. The top ten clones comprise about 1% of the sample. Sample: peripheral blood, taken in the second trimester of pregnancy. The source of these receptors is a female donor in good health, enrolled as a control in a pregnancy study.

This clone turned up a few times. The J gene is TRBJ2-5, the V gene TRBV2; no clear D. This CDR3 region has 12 residues. V dropped 7 bases and J dropped 3 bases, with 9 bases sitting between them. The germline CDR1 and CDR2 sequences are SNHLY and FYNNEI. CDR3 bases: TGTGCCAGCACCGAGGCAGAAGAGACCCAGTACTTC. Its translation is CASTEAEETQYF.

This chain connects TRBV6-1 to TRBJ1-5, with TRBD1 identical over 10 bases. CDR1 and CDR2 (germline): MNHNS, SASEGT. Trimming took 6 bases from V and 0 from J; bases not matched to a gene: 2. The CDR3 sequence is 15 residues long. CDR3 DNA sequence: TGTGCCAGCAGGGGACAGGGGAATAGCAATCAGCCCCAGCATTTT. It is translated as CASRGQGNSNQPQHF.

V and J are TRBV6-1 and TRBJ2-7, with D unresolved. This CDR3 is 19 amino acids long. Germline V gene lookup returns CDR1 MNHNS and CDR2 SASEGT. V was trimmed by 1 base and J by 1 base, leaving 23 bases between them. CDR3 sequence (DNA): TGTGCCAGCAGTGAAGGGCTTGGTGGGCCGCCAGCACGTTCCTACGAGCAGTACTTC. It yields the protein CASSEGLGGPPARSYEQYF.

The V call is TRBV29-1, the J call TRBJ1-2; D is perhaps TRBD1 (5 bases). Germline V lookup: CDR1 SQVTM, CDR2 ANQGSEA. Trimming took 7 bases from V and 6 from J, leaving 21 bases between them. The CDR3 consists of 14 residues. This CDR3 reads CSDASGARVNGYTF. As DNA, the CDR3 is TGCAGCGACGCCTCTGGGGCCAGGGTAAATGGCTACACCTTC. The full variable domain, in which reference TRBV29-1 and TRBJ1-2 provide the parts outside the CDR3, is SAVISQKPSRDICQRGTSLTIQCQVDSQVTMMFWYRQQPGQSLTLIATANQGSEATYESGFVIDKFPISRPNLTFSTLTVSNMSPEDSSIYLCSDASGARVNGYTFGSGTRLTVV.

The V gene is TRBV27, the J gene TRBJ2-7; D may be TRBD2 (7 bases). CDR3 size: 14 residues. Trimming stripped 3 bases from V and 5 bases from J, with 14 bases between. CDR1 is MNHEY, CDR2 SMNVEV, per germline (reference sequence). CDR3 residues: CASSFGGRIHEQYF. The CDR3 nucleotides read TGTGCCAGCAGTTTCGGGGGGCGGATCCACGAGCAGTACTTC.

The rearrangement joins TRBV5-1 to TRBJ2-6; the match to TRBD1 covers 12 bases. Trimming took 0 bases from V and 3 from J; bases not matched to a gene: 7. CDR1 is SGHRS and CDR2 is YFSETQ in the germline V gene. This CDR3 is built from 19 residues. CDR3 sequence reads: CASSLAPGQGAGGANVLTF. In DNA, the CDR3 is TGCGCCAGCAGCTTGGCACCGGGACAGGGGGCGGGTGGGGCCAACGTCCTGACTTTC.

V gene TRBV7-9 combines with J gene TRBJ2-1; TRBD1 agrees at 9 bases. Germline loops: CDR1 SEHNR, CDR2 FQNEAQ (reference sequence). The CDR3 has 15 residues. V lost 5 bases to trimming and J lost 1 base; unmatched junction nucleotides: 3. CDR3 in DNA: TGTGCCAGCAGCCCGGGACAGGGTTCCTACAATGAGCAGTTCTTC. It is translated as CASSPGQGSYNEQFF.

The chain employs TRBV6-6 and TRBJ2-1, with TRBD2 as a possible D gene (6 bases). Trimming shortened V by 5 bases and J by 3 bases, and 17 bases separated the two germline ends. CDR1 MNHNY and CDR2 SVGAGI come from the germline V gene (reference sequence). CDR3 length: 16 amino acids. The CDR3 sequence is CASSPLIGGFYNEQFF. In DNA form, the CDR3 reads TGTGCCAGCAGTCCCCTGATTGGGGGGTTCTACAATGAGCAGTTCTTC.

In the case of this clone: A junction boundary mismatches the germline segment, possibly from a read error. The rearrangement joins TRBV13 to TRBJ2-7; possibly TRBD1 for D (5 bases). This CDR3 comprises 15 residues. CDR1 PRHDT and CDR2 FYEKMQ come from the germline V gene (reference sequence). The CDR3 reads CASSLGDDQAYEQYF. For the CDR3, the DNA is TGTGCCAGCAGCCTAGGGGATGACCAGGCCTACGAGCAGTACTTC. The whole variable domain, remainder taken from reference TRBV13 and TRBJ2-7, is AAGVIQSPRHLIKEKRETATLKCYPIPRHDTVYWYQQGPGQDPQFLISFYEKMQSDKGSIPDRFSAQQFSDYHSELNMSSLELGDSALYFCASSLGDDQAYEQYFGPGTRLTVT.

The J gene is TRBJ1-1, the V gene TRBV18; the D is unclear. Germline CDR1 and CDR2: KGHSH and LQKENI. V was pared by 4 bases and J by 0 bases, with 9 bases between. This CDR3 region has 14 residues. CDR3 residues: CASSHSQVNTEAFF. The CDR3 bases are TGTGCCAGCTCACACTCGCAGGTGAACACTGAAGCTTTCTTT.

The chain combines TRBV27 with TRBJ2-2; 8 bases align to TRBD2. The CDR3 extends over 15 amino acids. CDR1 and CDR2 (germline): MNHEY, SMNVEV (reference sequence). V lost 8 bases and J lost 7; bases outside the gene matches: 12. The chain's CDR3 is CASATSGESIGELFF. The CDR3 nucleotides read TGTGCCAGCGCCACTAGCGGAGAAAGTATCGGGGAGCTGTTTTTT.

This clone has more than one count but fewer than ten. The chain employs TRBV28 and TRBJ1-2, with D perhaps TRBD1 (6 bases). Trimming removed 8 bases from V and 6 bases from J, with 16 bases in between. This CDR3 spans 13 amino acids. Germline lookup yields CDR1 MDHEN and CDR2 SYDVKM. The CDR3 DNA reads TGTGCCAGCCGAACCTCGGGGGGGCATGGCTACACCTTC. Its translation is CASRTSGGHGYTF.

The chain couples TRBV5-6 to TRBJ1-1; possible D gene TRBD1, 5 bases. The CDR3 has 14 amino acids. Trimming left V 4 bases short and J 1 base short, with 11 bases between. Germline CDR1 reads SGHDT; CDR2 reads YYEEEE. The DNA of the CDR3 is TGTGCCAGCAGCGGTCCCGGACAGAACACTGAAGCTTTCTTT. Protein: CASSGPGQNTEAFF.

This clone was detected only once. This chain links TRBV30 with TRBJ2-5, with D perhaps matching TRBD1 (6 bases). V was clipped by 5 bases and J by 0 bases, with 16 bases between them. The V gene's germline CDR1 is GTSNPN and CDR2 SVGIG (reference sequence). The CDR3 totals 15 residues. DNA of the CDR3: TGTGCCTGGGGTGACACAGGGTTCTACCAAGAGACCCAGTACTTC. Its protein is CAWGDTGFYQETQYF.

The chain couples TRBV6-1 to TRBJ2-3; tentative D call: TRBD1 (6 bases). The CDR3 runs to 16 residues. Germline V gene lookup returns CDR1 MNHNS and CDR2 SASEGT. Trimming cost V 2 bases and J 0 bases, with 12 bases left between them. CDR3 sequence (DNA): TGTGCCAGCAGTGAATTTCGCAGGGGCAGCACAGATACGCAGTATTTT. The encoded protein is CASSEFRRGSTDTQYF.